Ten or more counts support the clone carrying this T cell receptor beta chain. These data belong to a study of metastatic and nonmetastatic thyroid tumors. Study as a whole: For malignant and benign thyroid patients, tumor or nodule tissue and blood were the sources whose repertoires were compared.

Using MiXCR, TCRdb reanalyzed the PCR reads. This table has 72,000 or so clones, less than 20% appearing once. Treatment of any kind had been given to no patient before thyroid surgery. Germline V gene data show CDR1 as MNHEY and CDR2 as SVGAGI. The CDR3 is 16 amino acids. V was shortened by 2 bases and J by 7 bases, with 20 bases between the two germline ends. This receptor was obtained from a female donor with papillary thyroid cancer or a benign thyroid nodule (not recorded which). Some clones in this sample may be carry-over from other donors' samples. The rearrangement uses TRBV6-5 and TRBJ2-5; D possibly uses TRBD1 or TRBD2 (5 bases each). The specimen sequenced was blood. The CDR3 bases are TGTGCCAGCAGTTACGGGGGTTCTACCCAGGTGGGGACCCAGTACTTC. Its translation: CASSYGGSTQVGTQYF.